The 21 T cell receptor beta chains below come from one sample, sequenced in a study of beta chain features in type 1 diabetes. What was sequenced were expressed TCRB transcripts, since all of the isolated RNA had been reverse transcribed. Repertoires were generated with immunoSEQ multiplex PCR, while TCRdb's copy carries only in-frame clones and drops some. The sample contains 130,000 to 150,000 clones, about 9.2% of which appear only once. The sequencing sample was made of central memory CD4+ T cells from blood. Receptor source: a young man in good health.

The chain has TRBV19 and TRBJ2-2, with D possibly being TRBD1 (5 bases). Looked up from germline, CDR1 is LNHDA and CDR2 is SQIVND (reference sequence). The CDR3 is 15 residues long. V was clipped by 1 base and J by 0 bases, with 6 bases between them. CDR3 nucleotides: TGTGCCAGTAGTATAGGGGGCGCGAACACCGGGGAGCTGTTTTTT. As protein: CASSIGGANTGELFF.

V and J are TRBV9 and TRBJ2-3, with a possible D match to TRBD1 (6 bases). The V end was cut by 0 bases, the J end by 4 bases, with 9 bases between. This CDR3 is 14 amino acids long. Germline loops: CDR1 SGDLS, CDR2 YYNGEE. Written as DNA, the CDR3 is TGTGCCAGCAGCGTAGTGACAGGTTCAGATACGCAGTATTTT. Translation gives CASSVVTGSDTQYF.

The chain has TRBV5-4 and TRBJ2-3; 8 bases are shared with TRBD2. Germline CDR1 is SGHNT and CDR2 is YYREEE (reference sequence). The V gene end was trimmed by 4 bases and the J gene end by 1 base; junction bases not matched to a gene: 8. The CDR3 contains 16 residues. The CDR3, as DNA: TGTGCCAGCAGCGCCAGGGGTAGCGGGGGCACAGATACGCAGTATTTT. Amino acid sequence: CASSARGSGGTDTQYF.

This clone was counted between two and nine times. The chain employs TRBV4-1 and TRBJ1-2, with 7 bases lining up with TRBD1. The CDR3 has 13 residues. Germline loops: CDR1 MGHRA, CDR2 YSYEKL. Unmatched junction bases numbered 8, after V lost 0 bases and J lost 13 bases. The CDR3 loop is CASSQDEGGASTF. In DNA form, the CDR3 reads TGCGCCAGCAGCCAAGATGAAGGGGGCGCGAGCACCTTC.

This clone has ten or more counts. The gene calls are TRBV28 and TRBJ2-3; 7 nucleotides agree with TRBD1. CDR3 length: 15 residues. The V segment lost 3 bases and the J segment 0 bases; nucleotides outside the gene matches: 3. Per the germline V gene, CDR1 is MDHEN and CDR2 is SYDVKM. This CDR3 is CASSLRGPSTDTQYF. CDR3 DNA sequence: TGTGCCAGCAGTTTGAGGGGGCCGAGCACAGATACGCAGTATTTT.

This clone was observed a few times. V is TRBV6-5 and J is TRBJ2-5; 8 bases fit TRBD2. CDR1 is MNHEY, CDR2 SVGAGI, per germline. CDR3 length: 15 residues. V was clipped by 0 bases and J by 9 bases; unmatched bases: 9. The DNA for the CDR3 is TGTGCCAGCAGTTACTCGGGGGACCCGGGGGGGTCCCAGTACTTC. As protein: CASSYSGDPGGSQYF.

This clone came up a few times. This chain connects TRBV19 to TRBJ1-5; 7 bases are shared with TRBD1. CDR1 and CDR2 from the germline V gene are LNHDA and SQIVND (reference sequence). J lost 6 bases, V lost 7 bases, and 9 bases had no gene match. CDR3 size: 14 residues. The CDR3 spells CASKSQGMFQPQHF. CDR3 sequence (DNA): TGTGCCAGTAAATCACAGGGGATGTTTCAGCCCCAGCATTTT.

This clone was counted only a few times. The chain carries TRBV7-8 and TRBJ2-7; D perhaps matches TRBD1 (6 bases). This CDR3 is 13 amino acids long. Trimming stripped 2 bases from V and 5 bases from J, with 10 bases between. Germline V gene lookup returns CDR1 SGHVS and CDR2 FQNEAQ. DNA of the CDR3: TGTGCCAGCAGCTTATCAGGGGTCCACGAGCAGTACTTC. As protein: CASSLSGVHEQYF.

This clone was seen a few times. This chain joins TRBV5-4 and TRBJ2-5; 7 nucleotides match TRBD2. The V gene's germline CDR1 is SGHNT and CDR2 YYREEE (reference sequence). The CDR3 spans 15 residues. J gave up 0 bases and V 6 bases, and 8 bases lay outside the gene matches. CDR3 protein: CASTRGSGNQETQYF. Here the CDR3 DNA reads TGTGCCAGCACCCGGGGGAGCGGGAACCAAGAGACCCAGTACTTC.

The V and J genes are TRBV10-3 and TRBJ1-1; 9 bases map to TRBD1. J gave up 6 bases and V 7 bases, and 6 bases lay outside the gene matches. The germline V gene encodes CDR1 ENHRY and CDR2 SYGVKD. CDR3 length: 13 residues. The CDR3: CAITRDREAEAFF. CDR3 DNA: TGTGCCATCACCCGGGACAGGGAGGCTGAAGCTTTCTTT.

This clone occurred a few times. The chain uses TRBV7-2 and TRBJ2-7; 11 positions agree with TRBD1. The trim removed 4 bases at V and 6 bases at J, leaving 11 bases unmatched. This CDR3 comprises 16 residues. The germline V gene has CDR1 SGHTA and CDR2 FQGNSA. CDR3: CASSSGRGQGEFEQYF. In nucleotides, the CDR3 is TGTGCCAGCAGCTCGGGACGGGGACAGGGGGAATTCGAGCAGTACTTC.

V gene TRBV5-6 combines with J gene TRBJ2-1, with D possibly being TRBD2 (6 bases). Trimming removed 1 base at V and 4 bases at J, with 9 bases between. CDR1 is SGHDT and CDR2 is YYEEEE in the germline V gene. The CDR3 totals 14 residues. The CDR3 sequence is CASSLWRGYNEQFF. For the CDR3, the DNA is TGTGCCAGCAGCTTGTGGCGGGGATACAATGAGCAGTTCTTC.

This clone was seen ten or more times. The gene calls are TRBV28 and TRBJ1-2; 8 nucleotides align to TRBD1. Losses at the gene ends were 6 bases for V and 6 bases for J; bases not matched to a gene: 9. The germline gives CDR1 MDHEN, CDR2 SYDVKM. The CDR3 extends over 14 amino acids. The CDR3 reads CASSPVDRGDGYTF. CDR3 sequence (DNA): TGTGCCAGCAGCCCTGTCGACAGGGGAGATGGCTACACCTTC.

This clone appeared a few times. This chain links TRBV25-1 with TRBJ1-2, with 7 nucleotides matching TRBD1. The ends lost 2 bases at V and 4 bases at J; junction bases unmatched: 7. Germline V gives CDR1 MGHDK, CDR2 SYGVNS. This CDR3 has 15 residues. CDR3 in amino acids: CASSEKGAPIYGYTF. For the CDR3, the DNA is TGTGCCAGCAGTGAAAAGGGGGCGCCAATCTATGGCTACACCTTC.

This clone has ten or more counts. CDR3 residues: CGREGNTDTQYF. The DNA for the CDR3 is TGTGGAAGGGAGGGAAACACAGATACGCAGTATTTT. The J gene is TRBJ2-3, the V gene TRBV7-4; 7 bases are shared with TRBD2. This CDR3 spans 12 amino acids. CDR1 SGHVT and CDR2 SQSDAQ come from the germline V gene.

This clone was seen more than once but under ten times. V gene TRBV5-8 combines with J gene TRBJ1-2; 11 bases agree with TRBD1. V lost 5 bases and J lost 5; bases outside the gene matches: 5. Looked up from germline, CDR1 is SGHTS and CDR2 is YDEGEE. The CDR3 is made up of 14 amino acids. This chain's CDR3 is CASRDRGLWYGYTF. Here the CDR3 DNA reads TGTGCCAGCAGGGACAGGGGGCTTTGGTATGGCTACACCTTC.

This clone appeared many times. The V and J genes are TRBV4-2 and TRBJ2-4; TRBD2 aligns across 13 bases. This CDR3 contains 18 residues. Germline V lookup: CDR1 LGHNA, CDR2 YNFKEQ. J lost 6 bases, V lost 3 bases, and 11 bases had no gene match. The CDR3 DNA sequence: TGTGCCAGCAGCCAGGAAACTAGCGGGGGGGCTATGGGAAACATTCAGTACTTC. It codes for CASSQETSGGAMGNIQYF.

The rearrangement joins TRBV7-2 to TRBJ2-3, with TRBD2 identical over 10 bases. Germline V gives CDR1 SGHTA, CDR2 FQGNSA. The CDR3 runs 17 residues. The J segment lost 6 bases and the V segment lost 1 base, leaving 10 bases of the junction unmatched. CDR3 DNA: TGTGCCAGCAGCTTAGGCTCACTAGCGGGGTTCTGGGATACGCAGTATTTT. Translation: CASSLGSLAGFWDTQYF.

This clone was seen ten or more times. The genes are TRBV28 and TRBJ2-7, with 7 bases identical to TRBD2. J lost 6 bases, V lost 7 bases, and 3 bases had no gene match. The CDR3 spans 11 residues. Germline assignment: CDR1 MDHEN and CDR2 SYDVKM. For the CDR3, the DNA is TGTGCCAGCAAAGCGGGGCGCGAGCAGTACTTC. Its protein product is CASKAGREQYF.

The chain employs TRBV30 and TRBJ1-5, with 7 bases fitting TRBD1. V gave up 0 bases and J gave up 2 bases; unmatched junction bases: 7. The germline gives CDR1 GTSNPN, CDR2 SVGIG (reference sequence). The CDR3 is 16 residues long. This CDR3 reads CAWSVLEGAGNQPQHF. The CDR3 bases are TGTGCCTGGAGTGTACTTGAGGGGGCAGGCAATCAGCCCCAGCATTTT.

This clone was seen only a few times. This chain links TRBV27 with TRBJ1-1; TRBD1 agrees at 8 bases. With 3 bases clipped from V and 4 bases from J, the junction kept 7 bases outside the gene matches. This CDR3 contains 15 residues. In germline, CDR1 is MNHEY, CDR2 SMNVEV (reference sequence). In DNA, the CDR3 is TGTGCCAGCAGTTTTACTCAGACAGGGGTCACTGAAGCTTTCTTT. Its translation is CASSFTQTGVTEAFF.